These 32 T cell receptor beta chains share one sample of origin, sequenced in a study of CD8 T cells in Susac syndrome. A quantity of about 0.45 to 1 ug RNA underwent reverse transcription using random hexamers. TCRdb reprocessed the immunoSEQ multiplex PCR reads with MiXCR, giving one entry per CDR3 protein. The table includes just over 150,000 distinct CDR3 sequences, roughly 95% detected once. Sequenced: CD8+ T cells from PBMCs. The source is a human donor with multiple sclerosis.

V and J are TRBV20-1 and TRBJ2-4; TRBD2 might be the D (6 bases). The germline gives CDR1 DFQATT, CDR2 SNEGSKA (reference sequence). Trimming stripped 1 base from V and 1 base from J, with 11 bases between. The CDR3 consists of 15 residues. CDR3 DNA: TGCAGTGCTAGAGCCGGGGGAACGGCCAAAAACATTCAGTACTTC. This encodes CSARAGGTAKNIQYF.

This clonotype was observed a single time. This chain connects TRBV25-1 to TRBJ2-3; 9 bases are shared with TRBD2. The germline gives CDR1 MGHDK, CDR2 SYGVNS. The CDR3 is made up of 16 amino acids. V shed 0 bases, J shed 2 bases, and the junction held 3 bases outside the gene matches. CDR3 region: CASSEYERGVTDTQYF. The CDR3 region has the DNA TGTGCCAGCAGTGAATACGAGCGGGGGGTCACAGATACGCAGTATTTT.

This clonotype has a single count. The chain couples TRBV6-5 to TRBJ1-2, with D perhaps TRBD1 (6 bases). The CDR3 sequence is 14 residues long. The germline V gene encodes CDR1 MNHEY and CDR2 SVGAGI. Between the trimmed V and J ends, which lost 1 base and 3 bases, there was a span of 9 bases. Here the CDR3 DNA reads TGTGCCAGCAGTTACTATGGGGGCGACTATGGCTACACCTTC. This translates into CASSYYGGDYGYTF.

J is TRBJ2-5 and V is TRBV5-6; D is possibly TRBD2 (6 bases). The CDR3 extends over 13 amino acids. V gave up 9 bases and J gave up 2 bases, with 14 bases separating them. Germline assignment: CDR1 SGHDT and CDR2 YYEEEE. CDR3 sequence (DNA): TGTGCCACCCACCCGGAGGGACAAGAGACCCAGTACTTC. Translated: CATHPEGQETQYF.

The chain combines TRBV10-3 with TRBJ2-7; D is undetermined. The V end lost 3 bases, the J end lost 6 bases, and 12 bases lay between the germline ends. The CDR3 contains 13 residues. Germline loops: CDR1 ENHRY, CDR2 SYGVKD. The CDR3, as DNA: TGTGCCATCAGTGATAAGTTCGCGGTCGAGCAGTACGTC. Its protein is CAISDKFAVEQYV.

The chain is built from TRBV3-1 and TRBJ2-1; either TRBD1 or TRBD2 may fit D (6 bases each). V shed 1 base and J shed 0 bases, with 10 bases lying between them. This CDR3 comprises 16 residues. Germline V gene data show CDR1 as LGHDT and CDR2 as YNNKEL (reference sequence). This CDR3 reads CASSQGGGHSYNEQFF. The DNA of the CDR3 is TGTGCCAGCAGCCAAGGAGGGGGGCACTCCTACAATGAGCAGTTCTTC.

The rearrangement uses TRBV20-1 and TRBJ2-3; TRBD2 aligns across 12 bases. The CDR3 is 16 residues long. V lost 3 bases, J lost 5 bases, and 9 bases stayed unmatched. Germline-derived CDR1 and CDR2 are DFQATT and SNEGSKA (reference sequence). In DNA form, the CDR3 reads TGCAGTGCTAGTATTTGGACTAGCGGGGAGGTAGATACGCAGTATTTT. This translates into CSASIWTSGEVDTQYF.

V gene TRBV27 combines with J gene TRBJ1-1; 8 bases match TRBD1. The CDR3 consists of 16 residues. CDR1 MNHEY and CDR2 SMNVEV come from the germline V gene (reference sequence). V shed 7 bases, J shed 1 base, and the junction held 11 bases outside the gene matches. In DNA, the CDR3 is TGTGCCAGCATCCCCGGCAGGGGGCTGCGGAACACTGAAGCTTTCTTT. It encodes CASIPGRGLRNTEAFF.

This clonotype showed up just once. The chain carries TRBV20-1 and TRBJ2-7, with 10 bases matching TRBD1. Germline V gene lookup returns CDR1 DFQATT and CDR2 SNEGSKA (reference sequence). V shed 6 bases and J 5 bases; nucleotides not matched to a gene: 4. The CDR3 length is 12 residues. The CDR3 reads CSAPGTGDEQYF. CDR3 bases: TGCAGTGCCCCCGGGACAGGGGACGAGCAGTACTTC.

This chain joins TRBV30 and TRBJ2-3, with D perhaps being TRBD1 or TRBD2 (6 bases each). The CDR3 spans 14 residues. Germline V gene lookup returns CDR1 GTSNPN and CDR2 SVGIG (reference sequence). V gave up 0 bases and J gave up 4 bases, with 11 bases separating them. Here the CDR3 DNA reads TGTGCCTGGAGTGTGGGGGGCCGGTCAGATACGCAGTATTTT. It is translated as CAWSVGGRSDTQYF. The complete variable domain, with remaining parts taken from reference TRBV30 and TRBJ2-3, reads SQTIHQWPATLVQPVGSPLSLECTVEGTSNPNLYWYRQAAGRGLQLLFYSVGIGQISSEVPQNLSASRPQDRQFILSSKKLLLSDSGFYLCAWSVGGRSDTQYFGPGTRLTVL.

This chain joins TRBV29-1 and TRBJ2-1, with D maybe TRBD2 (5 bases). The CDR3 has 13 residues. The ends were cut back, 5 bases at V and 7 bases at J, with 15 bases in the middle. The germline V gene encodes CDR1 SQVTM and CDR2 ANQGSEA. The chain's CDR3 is CSVLWSTRNEQFF. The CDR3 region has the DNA TGCAGCGTTCTTTGGTCTACTAGGAATGAGCAGTTCTTC.

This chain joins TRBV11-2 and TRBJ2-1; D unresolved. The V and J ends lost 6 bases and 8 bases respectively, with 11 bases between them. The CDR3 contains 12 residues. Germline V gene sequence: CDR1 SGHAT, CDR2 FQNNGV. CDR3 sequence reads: CASRGRKDEQFF. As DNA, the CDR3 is TGTGCCAGCAGGGGTCGGAAGGATGAGCAGTTCTTC.

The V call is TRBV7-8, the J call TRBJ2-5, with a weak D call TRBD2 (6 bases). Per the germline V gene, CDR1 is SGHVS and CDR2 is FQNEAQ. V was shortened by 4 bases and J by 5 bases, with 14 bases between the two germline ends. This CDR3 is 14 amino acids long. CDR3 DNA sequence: TGTGCCAGCAGCTACCCCGGGAGCGTGGAGACCCAGTACTTC. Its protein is CASSYPGSVETQYF.

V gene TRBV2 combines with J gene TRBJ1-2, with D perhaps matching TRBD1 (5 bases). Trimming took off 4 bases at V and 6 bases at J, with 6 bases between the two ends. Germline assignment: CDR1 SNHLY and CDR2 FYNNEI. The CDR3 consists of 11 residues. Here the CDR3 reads CASSVGDGYTF. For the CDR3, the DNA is TGTGCCAGCAGTGTGGGGGATGGCTACACCTTC.

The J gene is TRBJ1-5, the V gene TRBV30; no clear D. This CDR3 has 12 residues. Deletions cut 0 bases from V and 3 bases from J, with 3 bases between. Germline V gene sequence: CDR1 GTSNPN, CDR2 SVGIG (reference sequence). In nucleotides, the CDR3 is TGTGCCTGGAGTGTACCCAATCAGCCCCAGCATTTT. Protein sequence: CAWSVPNQPQHF.

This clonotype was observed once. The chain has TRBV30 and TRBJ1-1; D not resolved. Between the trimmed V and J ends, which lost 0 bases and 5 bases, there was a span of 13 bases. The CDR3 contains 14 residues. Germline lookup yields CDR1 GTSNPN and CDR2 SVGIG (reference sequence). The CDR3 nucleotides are TGTGCCTGGAGTGTAGACTCCCGGAGGACTGAAGCTTTCTTT. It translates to CAWSVDSRRTEAFF.

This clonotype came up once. Written as DNA, the CDR3 is TGCAGCGTACACGGGGCCACTGAAGCTTTCTTT. Translating gives CSVHGATEAFF. The genes are TRBV29-1 and TRBJ1-1, with D tentatively TRBD1 (5 bases). The CDR3 loop spans 11 amino acids. The germline gives CDR1 SQVTM, CDR2 ANQGSEA. The V and J ends lost 6 bases and 4 bases respectively, with 9 bases between them.

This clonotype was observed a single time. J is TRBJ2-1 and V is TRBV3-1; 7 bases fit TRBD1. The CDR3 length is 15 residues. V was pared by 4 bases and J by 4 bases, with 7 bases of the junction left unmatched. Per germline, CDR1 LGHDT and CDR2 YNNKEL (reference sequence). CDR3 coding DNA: TGTGCCAGCAGCCCTCAAGGGGGCCCATACAATGAGCAGTTCTTC. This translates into CASSPQGGPYNEQFF.

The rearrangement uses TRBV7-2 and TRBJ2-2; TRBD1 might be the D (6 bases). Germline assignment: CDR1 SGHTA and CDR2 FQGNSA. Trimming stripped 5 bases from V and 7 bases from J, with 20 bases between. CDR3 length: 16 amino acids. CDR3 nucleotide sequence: TGTGCCAGCAGCCCCTCCTTCCCAGGGGCGGGCGGGGAGCTGTTTTTT. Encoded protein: CASSPSFPGAGGELFF.

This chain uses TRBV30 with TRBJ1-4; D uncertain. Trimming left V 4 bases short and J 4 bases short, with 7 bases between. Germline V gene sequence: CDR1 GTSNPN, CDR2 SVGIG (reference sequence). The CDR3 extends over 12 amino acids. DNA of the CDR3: TGTGCCTGGAATTTCCTTAATGAAAAACTGTTTTTT. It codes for CAWNFLNEKLFF.

The CDR3 loop is CASSAGDRDKGTEAFF. CDR3 bases: TGTGCCAGCAGCGCCGGGGACAGGGACAAGGGCACTGAAGCTTTCTTT. The rearrangement links TRBV3-1 to TRBJ1-1, with TRBD1 matching over 9 bases. In germline, CDR1 is LGHDT, CDR2 YNNKEL (reference sequence). This CDR3 region has 16 residues. With 5 bases clipped from V and 4 bases from J, the junction kept 11 bases outside the gene matches.

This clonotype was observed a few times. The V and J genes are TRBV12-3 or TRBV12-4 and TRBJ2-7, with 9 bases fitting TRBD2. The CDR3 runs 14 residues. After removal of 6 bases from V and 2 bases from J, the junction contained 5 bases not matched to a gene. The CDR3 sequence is CASSPGLAPYEQYV. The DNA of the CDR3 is TGTGCCAGCAGCCCGGGACTAGCTCCCTACGAGCAGTACGTC.

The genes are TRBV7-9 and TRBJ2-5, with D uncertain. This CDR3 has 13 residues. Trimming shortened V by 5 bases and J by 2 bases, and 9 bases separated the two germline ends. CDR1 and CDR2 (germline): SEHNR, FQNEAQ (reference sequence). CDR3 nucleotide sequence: TGTGCCAGCAGCCGAGTTGGTCAAGAGACCCAGTACTTC. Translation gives CASSRVGQETQYF.

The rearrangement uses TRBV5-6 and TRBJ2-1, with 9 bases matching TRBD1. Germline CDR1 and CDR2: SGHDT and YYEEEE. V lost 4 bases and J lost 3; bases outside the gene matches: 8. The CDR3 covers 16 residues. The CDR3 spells CASSIGQGPLYNEQFF. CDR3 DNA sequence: TGTGCCAGCAGCATCGGACAGGGGCCCCTCTACAATGAGCAGTTCTTC.

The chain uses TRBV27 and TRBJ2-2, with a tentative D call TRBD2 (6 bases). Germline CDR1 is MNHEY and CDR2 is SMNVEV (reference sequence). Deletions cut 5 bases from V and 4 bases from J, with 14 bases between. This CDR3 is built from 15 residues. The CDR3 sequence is CASSLSGLTTGELFF. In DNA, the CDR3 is TGTGCCAGCAGTCTCTCGGGACTGACCACCGGGGAGCTGTTTTTT.

The CDR3 DNA sequence: TGTGCCTGGAGTGTGGGGATGGGAGGCTACACCTTC. It yields the protein CAWSVGMGGYTF. The chain is built from TRBV30 and TRBJ1-2; D is unclear. V was cut by 0 bases and J by 8 bases, with 10 bases left in between. This CDR3 spans 12 amino acids. CDR1 and CDR2 from the germline V gene are GTSNPN and SVGIG (reference sequence). The full variable domain, rest sourced from reference TRBV30 and TRBJ1-2, is SQTIHQWPATLVQPVGSPLSLECTVEGTSNPNLYWYRQAAGRGLQLLFYSVGIGQISSEVPQNLSASRPQDRQFILSSKKLLLSDSGFYLCAWSVGMGGYTFGSGTRLTVV.

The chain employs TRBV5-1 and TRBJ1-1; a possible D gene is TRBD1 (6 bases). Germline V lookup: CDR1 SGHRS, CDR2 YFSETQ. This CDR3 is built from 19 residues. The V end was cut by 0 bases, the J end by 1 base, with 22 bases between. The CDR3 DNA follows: TGCGCCAGCAGCTTGGGGGGATCCACCAGGGGAAGAGCGAACACTGAAGCTTTCTTT. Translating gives CASSLGGSTRGRANTEAFF. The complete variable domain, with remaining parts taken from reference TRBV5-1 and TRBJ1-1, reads KAGVTQTPRYLIKTRGQQVTLSCSPISGHRSVSWYQQTPGQGLQFLFEYFSETQRNKGNFPGRFSGRQFSNSRSEMNVSTLELGDSALYLCASSLGGSTRGRANTEAFFGQGTRLTVV.

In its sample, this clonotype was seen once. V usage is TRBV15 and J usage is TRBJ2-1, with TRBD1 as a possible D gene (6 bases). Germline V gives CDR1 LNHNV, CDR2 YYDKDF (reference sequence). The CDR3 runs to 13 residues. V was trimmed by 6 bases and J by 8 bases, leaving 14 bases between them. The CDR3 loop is CATSINRVHEQFF. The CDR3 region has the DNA TGTGCCACCAGTATAAACAGGGTCCATGAGCAGTTCTTC. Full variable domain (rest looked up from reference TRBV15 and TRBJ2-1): DAMVIQNPRYQVTQFGKPVTLSCSQTLNHNVMYWYQQKSSQAPKLLFHYYDKDFNNEADTPDNFQSRRPNTSFCFLDIRSPGLGDTAMYLCATSINRVHEQFFGPGTRLTVL.

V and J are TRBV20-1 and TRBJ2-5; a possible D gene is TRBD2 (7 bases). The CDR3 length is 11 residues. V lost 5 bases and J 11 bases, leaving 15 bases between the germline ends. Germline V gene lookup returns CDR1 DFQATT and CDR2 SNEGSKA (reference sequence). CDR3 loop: CSALVGGTQYF. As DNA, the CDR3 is TGCAGTGCTTTGGTGGGGGGGACACAGTACTTC.

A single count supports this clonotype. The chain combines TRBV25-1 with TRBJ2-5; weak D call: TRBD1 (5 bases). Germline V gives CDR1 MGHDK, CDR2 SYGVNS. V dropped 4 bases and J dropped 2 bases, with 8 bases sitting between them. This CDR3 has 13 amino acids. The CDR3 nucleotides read TGTGCCAGCAGTGCGGACATACAAGAGACCCAGTACTTC. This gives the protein CASSADIQETQYF.

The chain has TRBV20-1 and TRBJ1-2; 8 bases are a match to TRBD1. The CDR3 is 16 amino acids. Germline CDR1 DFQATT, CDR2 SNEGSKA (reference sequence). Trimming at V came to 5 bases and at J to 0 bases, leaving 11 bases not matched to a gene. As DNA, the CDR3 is TGCAGTGCTGTATCCAGGGGGCTATTTCCTAACTATGGCTACACCTTC. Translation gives CSAVSRGLFPNYGYTF.

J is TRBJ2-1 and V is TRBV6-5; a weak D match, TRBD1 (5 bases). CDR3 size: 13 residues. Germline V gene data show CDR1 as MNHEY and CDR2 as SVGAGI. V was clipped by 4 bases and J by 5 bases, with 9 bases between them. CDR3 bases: TGTGCCAGCAGTTCGACAGCCAACAATGAGCAGTTCTTC. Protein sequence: CASSSTANNEQFF.